These 10 T cell receptor beta chains came from one sample sequenced in a study of control samples from healthy donors and cancer patients. Produced via immunoSEQ multiplex PCR; TCRdb's table is partial and in-frame only. The sample has 95,000 to 130,000 clones; 88% are singletons. Material for sequencing was blood. These receptors were obtained from a woman aged 70-85 years in good health.

The chain has TRBV12-3 or TRBV12-4 and TRBJ2-2; D is unresolved. V lost 6 bases, J lost 6 bases, and 11 bases lay in between. The CDR3 loop spans 13 amino acids. DNA of the CDR3: TGTGCCAGCAGCCACTCAGCCTCCGGGGAGCTGTTTTTT. Protein product: CASSHSASGELFF.

This clone was recorded once. V is TRBV6-5 and J is TRBJ1-2; D not certain. Germline V gives CDR1 MNHEY, CDR2 SVGAGI. V was trimmed by 8 bases and J by 3 bases, leaving 10 bases between them. This CDR3 has 12 amino acids. The chain's CDR3 is CASRGKYYGYTF. The CDR3, as DNA: TGTGCCAGCCGCGGGAAATACTATGGCTACACCTTC.

This chain connects TRBV5-4 to TRBJ1-2, with TRBD1 as a possible D gene (5 bases). V lost 2 bases, J lost 4 bases, and 9 bases lay in between. Germline V CDR1 and CDR2: SGHNT, YYREEE (reference sequence). The CDR3 runs to 13 residues. In DNA, the CDR3 is TGTGCCAGCAGCTTCGGGGGAAGCTATGGCTACACCTTC. Residues: CASSFGGSYGYTF.

The chain uses TRBV7-8 and TRBJ1-3; the D is unclear. V was cut by 4 bases and J by 4 bases, with 14 bases left in between. The CDR3 runs 15 residues. Germline CDR1 and CDR2: SGHVS and FQNEAQ. CDR3 in amino acids: CASSYREVGGNTIYF. In nucleotides, the CDR3 is TGTGCCAGCAGCTACCGAGAGGTGGGAGGAAACACCATATATTTT.

The V gene is TRBV6-2 or TRBV6-3, the J gene TRBJ2-3, with TRBD2 matching 10 bases. The CDR3 has 15 amino acids. Germline V gene data show CDR1 as MNHEY and CDR2 as SVGEGT. J gave up 1 base and V 5 bases, and 3 bases lay outside the gene matches. The CDR3 loop is CASSTGLAGTDTQYF. CDR3 sequence (DNA): TGTGCCAGCAGTACTGGACTAGCGGGCACAGATACGCAGTATTTT.

The chain carries TRBV7-9 and TRBJ1-5; a weak D match, TRBD1 (6 bases). Per germline, CDR1 SEHNR and CDR2 FQNEAQ (reference sequence). This CDR3 is built from 13 residues. The V end was cut by 4 bases, the J end by 7 bases, with 11 bases between. CDR3 amino acids: CASSSQGGQPQHF. DNA of the CDR3: TGTGCCAGCAGCTCACAGGGCGGGCAGCCCCAGCATTTT.

J is TRBJ2-3 and V is TRBV11-2; D is uncertain. Germline V lookup: CDR1 SGHAT, CDR2 FQNNGV. The CDR3 extends over 12 amino acids. V shed 4 bases and J shed 4 bases, with 6 bases lying between them. The CDR3 sequence: CASSSEADTQYF. As DNA, the CDR3 is TGTGCCAGCAGCTCCGAGGCAGATACGCAGTATTTT.

The rearrangement uses TRBV4-1 and TRBJ1-5, with TRBD1 identical over 9 bases. With V trimmed by 3 bases and J by 2 bases, 17 bases remained unmatched. CDR3 length equals 20 residues. The germline CDR1 and CDR2 sequences are MGHRA and YSYEKL. The CDR3 loop is CASSHPGGGTGIAGNQPQHF. CDR3 nucleotides: TGCGCCAGCAGCCATCCCGGGGGGGGGACAGGGATAGCTGGCAATCAGCCCCAGCATTTT.

Comment on this clone: Other nucleotide sequences from this sample produce the same CDR3. V and J are TRBV7-2 and TRBJ2-5; D call uncertain. Germline V gene sequence: CDR1 SGHTA, CDR2 FQGNSA. V shed 3 bases and J shed 5 bases, with 10 bases lying between them. The CDR3 is made up of 13 amino acids. In DNA, the CDR3 is TGTGCCAGCAGCTTGTCACTCGGGGAGACCCAGTACTTC. Translating gives CASSLSLGETQYF.

The chain couples TRBV3-1 (or the pseudogene TRBV3-2) to TRBJ1-6; D unclear. The CDR3 runs to 14 residues. Germline values: CDR1 LGHDT, CDR2 YNNKEL (reference sequence). V was cut by 4 bases and J by 8 bases, with 12 bases left in between. The CDR3 coding sequence is TGTGCCAGCAGCCCAATGACCCCGGATTCACCCCTCCACTTT. It codes for CASSPMTPDSPLHF.